This T cell receptor beta chain originates from a study of blood T cell repertoires in COVID-19. In the study overall: The United States, Italy and Spain were the sources of the acute and convalescent COVID-19 samples. T cells, B-cell-depleted T cells, or PBMCs supplied cDNA or gDNA.

Per the study methods: Estimated nucleated cell counts came from reference gene primer amplification. Clones were sequenced by immunoSEQ multiplex PCR, and TCRdb holds only the in-frame ones, with some missing. V and J calls plus clone size are reproduced from that table; the DNA served to infer D and trimming. Of some 85,000 clones listed, 65% to 80% are singletons. The clonotype comes from a human donor in a cohort sampled during active COVID-19. The sequencing input was peripheral blood.

The CDR3 protein is CASRSGLAGVTDTQYF. The DNA for the CDR3 is TGTGCCAGCAGATCGGGACTAGCGGGGGTCACAGATACGCAGTATTTT. V and J are TRBV7-9 and TRBJ2-3, with 14 bases identical to TRBD2. Germline V lookup: CDR1 SEHNR, CDR2 FQNEAQ (reference sequence). J was trimmed by 2 bases and V by 6 bases; bases with no gene match: 4. This CDR3 contains 16 residues.